One sample yielded the 30 T cell receptor beta chains listed below, sequenced in a study of Ad26.COV2.S vaccination and SARS-CoV-2 variants. Treatment meaning: over 15 received Ad26.COV2.S at low or high dose, single or two shots; about five received placebo; per-sample allocation not given. Samples came from day 63 after the first vaccine or placebo injection. Profiled with immunoSEQ multiplex PCR; TCRdb holds only in-frame clones, not every one. The sample records more than 300,000 clones, about 88% being singletons. Sample: peripheral blood, taken in a trial of Ad26.COV2.S vaccine versus placebo. The receptors were sampled from a person aged 18-65 years who received the Ad26.COV2.S COVID-19 vaccine or a placebo.

This chain links TRBV7-3 with TRBJ2-3, with TRBD2 identical over 8 bases. This CDR3 is 22 amino acids long. The V gene's germline CDR1 is SGHTA and CDR2 FQGTGA. The J segment lost 3 bases and the V segment lost 1 base, leaving 24 bases of the junction unmatched. The CDR3 nucleotides are TGTGCCAGCAGCTTAATATGGTATGTGGGACTAGTCTCAGCGAGTCTTACAGATACGCAGTATTTT. This sequence encodes CASSLIWYVGLVSASLTDTQYF.

This rearrangement joins TRBV13 to TRBJ2-7; no reliable D call. The CDR3 runs to 11 residues. Germline assignment: CDR1 PRHDT and CDR2 FYEKMQ (reference sequence). Trimming cost V 6 bases and J 3 bases, with 6 bases left between them. The CDR3 DNA reads as TGTGCCAGCAGTCGCGGCTACGAGCAGTACTTC. Protein sequence: CASSRGYEQYF.

The chain couples TRBV7-2 to TRBJ1-2, with D uncertain. V lost 5 bases and J 6 bases, leaving 16 bases between the germline ends. CDR1 is SGHTA and CDR2 is FQGNSA in the germline V gene. This CDR3 is built from 14 residues. The CDR3 bases are TGTGCCAGCAGCCCCCCTTTGGCACGCGATGGCTACACCTTC. This encodes CASSPPLARDGYTF.

V and J are TRBV12-3 or TRBV12-4 and TRBJ2-5, with D maybe TRBD2 (6 bases). Between the trimmed V and J ends, which lost 1 base and 5 bases, there was a span of 8 bases. The CDR3 is 13 amino acids. The CDR3 DNA reads TGTGCCAGCAGTTTAGGGCGGGATGAGACCCAGTACTTC. Translating it yields CASSLGRDETQYF.

This chain joins TRBV9 and TRBJ2-2; TRBD1 might be the D (5 bases). The length of the CDR3 is 13 residues. Deletions cut 1 base from V and 7 bases from J, with 8 bases between. Germline assignment: CDR1 SGDLS and CDR2 YYNGEE. The CDR3 sequence is CASSVQGGGELFF. As DNA, the CDR3 is TGTGCCAGCAGCGTACAGGGCGGCGGGGAGCTGTTTTTT. Looking up the rest from reference TRBV9 and TRBJ2-2 gives the full variable domain: DSGVTQTPKHLITATGQRVTLRCSPRSGDLSVYWYQQSLDQGLQFLIQYYNGEERAKGNILERFSAQQFPDLHSELNLSSLELGDSALYFCASSVQGGGELFFGEGSRLTVL.

The CDR3 is CATSRDPGDLSSYEQYF. CDR3 bases: TGTGCCACCAGCAGAGATCCGGGGGACTTGAGCTCCTACGAGCAGTACTTC. The rearrangement links TRBV15 to TRBJ2-7, with a weak D call TRBD2 (6 bases). From germline, CDR1 is LNHNV and CDR2 YYDKDF (reference sequence). This CDR3 is 17 amino acids long. Trimming left V 0 bases short and J 0 bases short, with 15 bases between.

This chain links TRBV19 with TRBJ2-7; 8 bases are shared with TRBD1. The CDR3 is made up of 14 amino acids. The V gene end was trimmed by 6 bases and the J gene end by 3 bases; junction bases not matched to a gene: 7. Germline lookup yields CDR1 LNHDA and CDR2 SQIVND (reference sequence). The CDR3 sequence is CASSEPGQVYEQYF. The DNA of the CDR3 is TGTGCCAGTAGCGAACCGGGACAGGTCTACGAGCAGTACTTC.

The chain uses TRBV11-3 and TRBJ2-3; D gene ambiguous. The CDR3 is made up of 14 amino acids. Trimming took 1 base from V and 4 from J, leaving 9 bases between them. CDR1 is SGHNT, CDR2 YENEEA, per germline. This chain's CDR3 is CASSLGGLADTQYF. The CDR3 nucleotides are TGTGCCAGCAGCTTAGGTGGTTTGGCAGATACGCAGTATTTT.

V usage is TRBV5-1 and J usage is TRBJ2-7; D is perhaps TRBD1 (5 bases). CDR3 length equals 13 residues. The V and J ends lost 0 bases and 6 bases respectively, with 10 bases between them. Germline loops: CDR1 SGHRS, CDR2 YFSETQ. This chain's CDR3 is CASSLVQDSEQYF. CDR3 nucleotides: TGCGCCAGCAGCTTGGTACAGGATTCCGAGCAGTACTTC.

This chain joins TRBV15 and TRBJ1-2; D might be TRBD1 (5 bases). Trimming took off 5 bases at V and 3 bases at J, with 13 bases between the two ends. Germline CDR1 and CDR2: LNHNV and YYDKDF (reference sequence). The CDR3 length is 14 residues. CDR3 sequence reads: CATSRDDSHYGYTF. DNA of the CDR3: TGTGCCACCAGCCGGGATGACAGCCACTATGGCTACACCTTC.

This chain uses TRBV9 with TRBJ2-2; D unresolved. The V gene lost 7 bases and the J gene lost 3 bases, with 10 bases spanning the gap. Germline CDR1 SGDLS, CDR2 YYNGEE. The CDR3 has 13 residues. The CDR3 loop reads CASGLTYTGELFF. As DNA, the CDR3 is TGTGCCAGCGGATTGACATACACCGGGGAGCTGTTTTTT.

The V call is TRBV27, the J call TRBJ2-7; TRBD1 matches at 10 bases. The V segment lost 5 bases and the J segment 5 bases; nucleotides outside the gene matches: 6. The germline V gene encodes CDR1 MNHEY and CDR2 SMNVEV (reference sequence). The CDR3 runs to 14 residues. The CDR3 nucleotides read TGTGCCAGCAGTCTACGACAGGGGGCGGACGAGCAGTACTTC. Protein sequence: CASSLRQGADEQYF.

The chain carries TRBV15 and TRBJ2-5; D call uncertain. CDR1 and CDR2 (germline): LNHNV, YYDKDF (reference sequence). This CDR3 is built from 15 residues. Trimming took off 2 bases at V and 0 bases at J, with 10 bases between the two ends. CDR3 in DNA: TGTGCCACCAGCAGATCAAGGCAGTACCAAGAGACCCAGTACTTC. Amino acids: CATSRSRQYQETQYF.

The V call is TRBV4-3, the J call TRBJ1-3, with D maybe TRBD1 (6 bases). The V gene lost 0 bases and the J gene lost 2 bases, with 14 bases spanning the gap. Germline V CDR1 and CDR2: LGHNA, YSLEER. The CDR3 extends over 17 amino acids. The CDR3 loop reads CASSQDAWRDTGNTIYF. In nucleotides, the CDR3 is TGCGCCAGCAGCCAAGACGCCTGGAGGGACACTGGAAACACCATATATTTT.

The chain recombines TRBV4-2 with TRBJ1-3; D unclear. Germline CDR1 and CDR2: LGHNA and YNFKEQ. The CDR3 spans 15 residues. V was pared by 4 bases and J by 2 bases, with 12 bases between. CDR3 nucleotides: TGTGCCAGCAGCCTTAAACGGGATCCTGGAAACACCATATATTTT. Protein product: CASSLKRDPGNTIYF.

The V call is TRBV11-3, the J call TRBJ2-1; tentative D call: TRBD1 (5 bases). This CDR3 spans 14 amino acids. V shed 0 bases and J shed 9 bases, with 12 bases lying between them. Germline CDR1 and CDR2: SGHNT and YENEEA. This chain's CDR3 is CASSLDRGRGEQFF. The CDR3 nucleotides read TGTGCCAGCAGCTTAGATCGAGGAAGGGGTGAGCAGTTCTTC.

The J gene is TRBJ1-6, the V gene TRBV9; D is unclear. The germline gives CDR1 SGDLS, CDR2 YYNGEE. The CDR3 covers 13 residues. With 0 bases removed from V and 8 bases from J, the gap between germline ends came to 6 bases. For the CDR3, the DNA is TGTGCCAGCAGCGTAGTCGGGGATTCACCCCTCCACTTT. Encoded protein: CASSVVGDSPLHF. Supplemented by reference TRBV9 and TRBJ1-6, the full variable domain reads DSGVTQTPKHLITATGQRVTLRCSPRSGDLSVYWYQQSLDQGLQFLIQYYNGEERAKGNILERFSAQQFPDLHSELNLSSLELGDSALYFCASSVVGDSPLHFGNGTRLTVT.

The J gene is TRBJ2-1, the V gene TRBV5-4, with 14 bases lining up with TRBD2. The V gene end was trimmed by 4 bases and the J gene end by 9 bases; junction bases not matched to a gene: 9. The CDR3 is 16 residues long. CDR1 SGHNT and CDR2 YYREEE come from the germline V gene (reference sequence). The CDR3 nucleotides are TGTGCCAGCAGCCTACCGACTAGCGGGAGGGCAGGTGAGCAGTTCTTC. It specifies CASSLPTSGRAGEQFF.

The chain recombines TRBV7-9 with TRBJ2-1; D gene ambiguous. The V gene's germline CDR1 is SEHNR and CDR2 FQNEAQ (reference sequence). The CDR3 has 17 residues. The V end was cut by 3 bases, the J end by 7 bases, with 22 bases between. As DNA, the CDR3 is TGTGCCAGCAGCTTCACCCCCCAGCGTCGACACATGAATGAGCAGTTCTTC. Encoded protein: CASSFTPQRRHMNEQFF.

The chain combines TRBV30 with TRBJ1-1; 12 nucleotides match TRBD1. Trimming took 2 bases from V and 3 from J; bases not matched to a gene: 7. This CDR3 has 16 amino acids. Germline V gives CDR1 GTSNPN, CDR2 SVGIG (reference sequence). CDR3 DNA: TGTGCCTGGAGTACCGGGACAGGGGGCTTGGACACTGAAGCTTTCTTT. Amino acid sequence: CAWSTGTGGLDTEAFF.

The chain joins TRBV29-1 to TRBJ2-1, with no clear D. Germline V gene sequence: CDR1 SQVTM, CDR2 ANQGSEA. With 4 bases removed from V and 0 bases from J, the gap between germline ends came to 7 bases. The CDR3 length is 13 residues. CDR3 sequence reads: CSVGNSSYNEQFF. CDR3 DNA: TGCAGCGTTGGGAATAGCTCCTACAATGAGCAGTTCTTC.

V gene TRBV25-1 combines with J gene TRBJ1-3; D is perhaps TRBD1 (6 bases). The CDR3 extends over 16 amino acids. Trimming took 3 bases from V and 4 from J, leaving 16 bases between them. Germline V gives CDR1 MGHDK, CDR2 SYGVNS. CDR3 sequence (DNA): TGTGCCAGCAGTGATTTCTTATTGGGGGCCGGAAACACCATATATTTT. Translated, it gives CASSDFLLGAGNTIYF.

The V call is TRBV7-2, the J call TRBJ2-5; 9 bases are a match to TRBD1. The V gene's germline CDR1 is SGHTA and CDR2 FQGNSA. This CDR3 comprises 15 residues. V gave up 5 bases and J gave up 2 bases; unmatched junction bases: 6. In DNA, the CDR3 is TGTGCCAGCAGCATCCACGGACAGGGGCAAGAGACCCAGTACTTC. It translates to CASSIHGQGQETQYF.

The chain carries TRBV3-1 (or the pseudogene TRBV3-2) and TRBJ2-1, with TRBD1 matching 9 bases. V dropped 6 bases and J dropped 7; count of bases not matched to a gene: 10. There are 15 residues in the CDR3. Germline CDR1 is LGHDT and CDR2 is YNNKEL (reference sequence). CDR3 sequence reads: CASRISGQGGNEQFF. CDR3 in DNA: TGTGCCAGCAGGATCTCGGGACAGGGAGGTAATGAGCAGTTCTTC.

CDR3 nucleotides: TGTGCCAGCAGTGAAGTAGTAAGGAACACTGAAGCTTTCTTT. This encodes CASSEVVRNTEAFF. The V and J genes are TRBV2 and TRBJ1-1; D gene ambiguous. The germline gives CDR1 SNHLY, CDR2 FYNNEI. V was clipped by 1 base and J by 1 base, with 7 bases between them. The CDR3 contains 14 residues. The whole variable domain, remainder taken from reference TRBV2 and TRBJ1-1, is EPEVTQTPSHQVTQMGQEVILRCVPISNHLYFYWYRQILGQKVEFLVSFYNNEISEKSEIFDDQFSVERPDGSNFTLKIRSTKLEDSAMYFCASSEVVRNTEAFFGQGTRLTVV.

The rearrangement uses TRBV5-8 and TRBJ1-2; 8 positions match TRBD1. The CDR3 is 13 amino acids. The germline V gene encodes CDR1 SGHTS and CDR2 YDEGEE. V gave up 4 bases and J gave up 8 bases; unmatched junction bases: 7. CDR3 coding DNA: TGTGCCAGCAGCACTGCAGGGGGCAGAGGCTACACCTTC. Amino acid sequence: CASSTAGGRGYTF.

This clone has only one observation. The chain carries TRBV5-1 and TRBJ2-5; TRBD1 matches at 7 bases. This CDR3 has 14 amino acids. Trimming removed 3 bases from V and 1 base from J; junction bases left unmatched: 3. Germline CDR1 and CDR2: SGHRS and YFSETQ. The CDR3 DNA reads as TGCGCCAGCAGCTGGGGGACAGCCCAAGAGACCCAGTACTTC. It translates to CASSWGTAQETQYF.

This chain's CDR3 is CASSSNRVSYEQYF. The CDR3 bases are TGTGCCAGCAGCTCAAACAGGGTCTCCTACGAGCAGTACTTC. This chain joins TRBV7-2 and TRBJ2-7, with a weak D call TRBD1 (6 bases). This CDR3 has 14 amino acids. CDR1 and CDR2 (germline): SGHTA, FQGNSA. V lost 4 bases, J lost 0 bases, and 10 bases lay in between.

The chain recombines TRBV7-2 with TRBJ2-3, with a possible D match to TRBD2 (6 bases). The CDR3 has 15 amino acids. V was cut by 3 bases and J by 2 bases, with 12 bases left in between. In germline, CDR1 is SGHTA, CDR2 FQGNSA. As DNA, the CDR3 is TGTGCCAGCAGCTTCGGCGGGGCCACCACAGATACGCAGTATTTT. Translated: CASSFGGATTDTQYF.

The rearrangement links TRBV29-1 to TRBJ2-1; possibly TRBD1 for D (5 bases). The CDR3 is 15 amino acids. Germline V CDR1 and CDR2: SQVTM, ANQGSEA. Trimming left V 1 base short and J 4 bases short, with 14 bases between. The CDR3 DNA reads TGCAGCGTTGAAGGATTGTTCGCAGGGTACAATGAGCAGTTCTTC. Its protein product is CSVEGLFAGYNEQFF.